The 6 T cell receptor beta chains presented below share a single source sample, sequenced in a study of monozygotic twins with inflammatory bowel disease (dated by TCRdb to between 2017 and 2020). Receptor libraries were prepared by 5' RACE. TCRdb shows the sequencer as Illumina HiSeq 2500. TCRdb reprocessed the reads and lists each CDR3 protein sequence as a single entry, with no DNA. The table for this sample records about 99,000 distinct CDR3 sequences. 1.5% to 2% of the sample is taken by the ten largest. Source material: blood. These TCRs come from a human donor with ulcerative colitis or Crohn's disease, or a healthy co-twin of an affected twin (not recorded which).

V and J are TRBV29-1 and TRBJ2-2; the D call of TRBD1 rests on TCRdb alone, since no DNA is present to check it. Germline V gives CDR1 SQVTM, CDR2 ANQGSEA. This CDR3 spans 14 amino acids. The CDR3 sequence is CSVPGPSATGELFF.

V is TRBV15 and J is TRBJ2-5; TCRdb gives TRBD2 as the D gene, but with no DNA this cannot be confirmed. CDR1 and CDR2 (germline): LNHNV, YYDKDF (reference sequence). CDR3 size: 16 residues. This CDR3 is CATSRDLRGVQETQYF.

CDR3: CASSYNTGVRYNEQFF. This rearrangement joins TRBV6-5 to TRBJ2-1; the TRBD2 assignment by TCRdb is unverifiable without DNA. Per the germline V gene, CDR1 is MNHEY and CDR2 is SVGAGI. The CDR3 runs 16 residues.

The chain uses TRBV2 and TRBJ2-7. Germline V lookup: CDR1 SNHLY, CDR2 FYNNEI. The CDR3 has 15 amino acids. The chain's CDR3 is CASSVSNSGLHEQYF.

The V gene is TRBV5-1, the J gene TRBJ2-2. The CDR3 is made up of 16 amino acids. The V gene's germline CDR1 is SGHRS and CDR2 YFSETQ. The CDR3: CASSGKFSGSTGELFF.

V usage is TRBV14 and J usage is TRBJ1-4; TCRdb gives TRBD1 as the D gene, but with no DNA this cannot be confirmed. Germline CDR1 SGHDN, CDR2 FVKESK. The CDR3 loop spans 18 amino acids. CDR3: CASSTSRTATATNEKLFF.